One and the same sample provided the 12 T cell receptor beta chains below, sequenced in a study of T-cell memory formation after mild COVID-19 (dated by TCRdb to the early 2020s). Library creation used 5' RACE. TCRdb records Illumina NovaSeq 6000 as the sequencer. The public reads were run again by TCRdb, first through fastp at Q25 and then through MiXCR, and only productive beta chains were kept. All rows with the same CDR3 protein become a single entry with the most common DNA and genes. A total of under 90,000 distinct CDR3 sequences appear in this sample, approximately 15% of them only once. 31% of the sample is taken by the ten largest. The sample consisted of PBMCs or a T cell subset sorted from them (not recorded which). These receptors came from an adult woman who had mild COVID-19 (a few samples of this study predate the infection). The sample titles of this study are shuffled in the database, so cell type and time point are left out; the donor was told from shared clones.

J is TRBJ2-1 and V is TRBV5-1; D not certain. CDR1 is SGHRS, CDR2 YFSETQ, per germline. This CDR3 contains 15 residues. V lost 0 bases and J 5 bases, leaving 12 bases between the germline ends. Here the CDR3 reads CASSLGSSIHNEQFF. The CDR3 bases are TGCGCCAGCAGCTTGGGGAGCAGTATCCACAATGAGCAGTTCTTC.

This clonotype has only a few counts. The chain carries TRBV12-3 or TRBV12-4 and TRBJ2-1; 10 bases match TRBD2. Trimming removed 4 bases from V and 4 bases from J; junction bases left unmatched: 4. This CDR3 has 15 residues. The DNA of the CDR3 is TGTGCCAGCAGTTGGACTAGCGGAACTTACAATGAGCAGTTCTTC. It codes for CASSWTSGTYNEQFF.

J is TRBJ2-3 and V is TRBV7-8; D is perhaps TRBD1 or TRBD2 (5 bases each). Germline values: CDR1 SGHVS, CDR2 FQNEAQ. This CDR3 spans 16 amino acids. Trimming took off 2 bases at V and 3 bases at J, with 15 bases between the two ends. CDR3 DNA sequence: TGTGCCAGCAGCTTATGGGGACCACTCAGTACAGATACGCAGTATTTT. This codes for CASSLWGPLSTDTQYF.

V is TRBV3-1 and J is TRBJ2-2; D may be TRBD1 (5 bases). Trimming removed 6 bases at V and 7 bases at J, with 15 bases between. The germline gives CDR1 LGHDT, CDR2 YNNKEL (reference sequence). The CDR3 runs 14 residues. The CDR3 reads CASRQDLSSGELFF. The CDR3 bases are TGTGCCAGCAGACAGGACCTCTCAAGCGGGGAGCTGTTTTTT.

The rearrangement uses TRBV12-3 or TRBV12-4 and TRBJ2-3; no firm D call. Trimming removed 4 bases from V and 0 bases from J, with 8 bases in between. The CDR3 consists of 14 residues. The CDR3 DNA reads as TGTGCCAGCAGTTGGGCGAGTAGCACAGATACGCAGTATTTT. It is translated as CASSWASSTDTQYF.

This clonotype was observed at least ten times. CDR3 residues: CASSIRRQIFTDTQYF. The CDR3 DNA is TGTGCCAGCAGCATCCGGCGGCAGATCTTCACAGATACGCAGTATTTT. The chain uses TRBV5-5 and TRBJ2-3, with D uncertain. Trimming removed 4 bases from V and 2 bases from J, with 17 bases in between. This CDR3 has 16 residues. Germline CDR1 is SGHKS and CDR2 is YYEKEE (reference sequence).

This clonotype turned up a few times. This sequence joins TRBV6-5 and TRBJ2-7; 14 bases agree with TRBD2. Germline values: CDR1 MNHEY, CDR2 SVGAGI. The ends lost 0 bases at V and 7 bases at J; junction bases unmatched: 5. This CDR3 spans 16 amino acids. In DNA, the CDR3 is TGTGCCAGCAGTTACTCCGGGACTAGCGGGAGTTGGGAGCAGTACTTC. Protein product: CASSYSGTSGSWEQYF.

This clonotype was counted at least ten times. The V gene is TRBV10-3, the J gene TRBJ2-1; D is uncertain. This CDR3 is built from 11 residues. The ends were cut back, 6 bases at V and 5 bases at J, with 5 bases in the middle. Germline CDR1 is ENHRY and CDR2 is SYGVKD. The CDR3 reads CAIRRDNEQFF. CDR3 DNA sequence: TGTGCCATCAGAAGAGACAATGAGCAGTTCTTC.

The chain uses TRBV5-1 and TRBJ2-2, with no clear D. This CDR3 is 14 amino acids long. Germline V gene sequence: CDR1 SGHRS, CDR2 YFSETQ. Trimming cost V 5 bases and J 4 bases, with 12 bases left between them. This CDR3 is CASRTGPFTGELFF. CDR3 in DNA: TGCGCCAGCAGGACGGGCCCGTTCACCGGGGAGCTGTTTTTT.

The chain joins TRBV7-9 to TRBJ2-1, with 9 nucleotides matching TRBD2. V dropped 4 bases and J dropped 7; count of bases not matched to a gene: 20. This CDR3 spans 19 amino acids. Germline lookup yields CDR1 SEHNR and CDR2 FQNEAQ (reference sequence). For the CDR3, the DNA is TGTGCCAGCAGCTCTCACGGCGGGGGGGCCTTCTTCTCTAGGAATGAGCAGTTCTTC. Translation: CASSSHGGGAFFSRNEQFF.

This rearrangement joins TRBV6-5 to TRBJ2-7, with a possible D match to TRBD2 (5 bases). CDR3 length: 14 residues. In germline, CDR1 is MNHEY, CDR2 SVGAGI. V was shortened by 0 bases and J by 3 bases, with 9 bases between the two germline ends. The CDR3 nucleotides read TGTGCCAGCAGTTACTCGAACGGGGTCTACGAGCAGTACTTC. This gives the protein CASSYSNGVYEQYF.

V is TRBV12-3 or TRBV12-4 and J is TRBJ1-3; weak D call: TRBD1 (5 bases). The CDR3 totals 14 residues. V lost 6 bases and J lost 4, with 13 bases in between. CDR3 nucleotides: TGTGCCAGCAGCCCCGGGACCTCAGGAAACACCATATATTTT. Translation gives CASSPGTSGNTIYF.